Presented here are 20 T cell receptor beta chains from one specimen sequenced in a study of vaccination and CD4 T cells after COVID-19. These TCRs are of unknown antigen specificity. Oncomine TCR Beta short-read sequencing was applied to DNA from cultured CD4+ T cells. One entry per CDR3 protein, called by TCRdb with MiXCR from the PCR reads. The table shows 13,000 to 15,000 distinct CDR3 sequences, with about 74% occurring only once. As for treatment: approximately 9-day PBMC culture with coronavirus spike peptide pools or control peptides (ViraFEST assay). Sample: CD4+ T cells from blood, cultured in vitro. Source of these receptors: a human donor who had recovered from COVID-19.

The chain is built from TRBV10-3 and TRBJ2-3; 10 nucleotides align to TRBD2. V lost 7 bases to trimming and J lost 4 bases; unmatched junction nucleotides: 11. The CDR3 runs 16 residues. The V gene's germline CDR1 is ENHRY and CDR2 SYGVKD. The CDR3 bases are TGTGCCATCAAGAATCTAGCGGGGGTTTCCGCAGATACGCAGTATTTT. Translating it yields CAIKNLAGVSADTQYF.

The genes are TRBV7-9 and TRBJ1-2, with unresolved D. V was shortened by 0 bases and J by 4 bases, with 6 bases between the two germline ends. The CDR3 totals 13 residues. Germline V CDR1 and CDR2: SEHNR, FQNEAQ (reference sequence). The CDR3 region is CASSLAFVYGYTF. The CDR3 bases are TGTGCCAGCAGCTTAGCGTTTGTCTATGGCTACACCTTC.

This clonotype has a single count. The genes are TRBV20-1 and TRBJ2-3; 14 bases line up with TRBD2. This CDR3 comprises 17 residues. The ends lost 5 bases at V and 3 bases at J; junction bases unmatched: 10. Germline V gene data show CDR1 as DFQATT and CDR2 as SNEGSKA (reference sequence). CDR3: CSAYPGLAGAGTDTQYF. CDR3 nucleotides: TGCAGTGCTTACCCGGGACTAGCGGGAGCGGGTACAGATACGCAGTATTTT.

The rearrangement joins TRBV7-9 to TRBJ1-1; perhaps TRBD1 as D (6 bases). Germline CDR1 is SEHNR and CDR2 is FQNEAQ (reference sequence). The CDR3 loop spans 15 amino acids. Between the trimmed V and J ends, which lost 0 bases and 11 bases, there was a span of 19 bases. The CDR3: CASSLAGGTRGMAFF. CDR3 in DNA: TGTGCCAGCAGCTTAGCGGGGGGGACGAGGGGGATGGCTTTCTTT.

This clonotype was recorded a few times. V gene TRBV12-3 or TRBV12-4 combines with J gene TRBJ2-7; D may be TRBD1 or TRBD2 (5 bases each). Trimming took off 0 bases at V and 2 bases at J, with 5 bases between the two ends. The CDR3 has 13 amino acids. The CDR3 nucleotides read TGTGCCAGCAGTTTAGCGGGGGCCTACGAGCAGTACTTC. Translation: CASSLAGAYEQYF.

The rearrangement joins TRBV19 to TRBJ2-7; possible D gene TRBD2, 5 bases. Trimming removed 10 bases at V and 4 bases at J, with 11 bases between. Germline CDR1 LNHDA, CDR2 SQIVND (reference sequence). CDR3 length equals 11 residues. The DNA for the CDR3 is TGTGCCACTAACGGGGTTTACGAGCAGTACTTC. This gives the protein CATNGVYEQYF. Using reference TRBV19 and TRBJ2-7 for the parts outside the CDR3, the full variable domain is DGGITQSPKYLFRKEGQNVTLSCEQNLNHDAMYWYRQDPGQGLRLIYYSQIVNDFQKGDIAEGYSVSREKKESFPLTVTSAQKNPTAFYLCATNGVYEQYFGPGTRLTVT.

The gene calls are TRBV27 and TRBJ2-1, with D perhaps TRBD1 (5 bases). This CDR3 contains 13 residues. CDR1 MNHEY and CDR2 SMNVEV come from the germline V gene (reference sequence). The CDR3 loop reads CPGWWLSYNEQFF. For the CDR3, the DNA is TGTCCAGGGTGGTGGTTATCCTACAATGAGCAGTTCTTC.

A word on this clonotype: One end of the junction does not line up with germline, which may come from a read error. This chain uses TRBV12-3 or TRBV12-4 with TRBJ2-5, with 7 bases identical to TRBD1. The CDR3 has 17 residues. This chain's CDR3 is CASSLATGVPVQETQYF. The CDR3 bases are TGTGCCAGTAGTTTAGCTACAGGGGTTCCGGTCCAAGAGACCCAGTACTTC.

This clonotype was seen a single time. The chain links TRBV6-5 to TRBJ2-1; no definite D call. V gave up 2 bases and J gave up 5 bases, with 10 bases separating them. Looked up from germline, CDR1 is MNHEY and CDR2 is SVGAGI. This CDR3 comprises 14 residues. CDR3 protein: CASSYGSSHNEQFF. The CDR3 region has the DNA TGTGCCAGCAGTTACGGGTCCAGCCACAATGAGCAGTTCTTC.

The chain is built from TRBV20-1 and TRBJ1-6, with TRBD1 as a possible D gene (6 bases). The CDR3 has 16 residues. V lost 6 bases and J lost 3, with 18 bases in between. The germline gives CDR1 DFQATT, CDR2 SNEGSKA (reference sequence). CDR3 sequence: CSARRGGSYYNSPLHF. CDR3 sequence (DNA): TGCAGTGCCCGAAGGGGGGGGAGTTACTATAATTCACCCCTCCACTTT.

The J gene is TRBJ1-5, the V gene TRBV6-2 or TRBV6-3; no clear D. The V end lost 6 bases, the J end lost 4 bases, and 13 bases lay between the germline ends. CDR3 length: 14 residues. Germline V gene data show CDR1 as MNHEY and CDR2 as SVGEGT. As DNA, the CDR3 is TGTGCCAGCAGAAGTACGGGCACGAATCAGCCCCAGCATTTT. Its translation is CASRSTGTNQPQHF.

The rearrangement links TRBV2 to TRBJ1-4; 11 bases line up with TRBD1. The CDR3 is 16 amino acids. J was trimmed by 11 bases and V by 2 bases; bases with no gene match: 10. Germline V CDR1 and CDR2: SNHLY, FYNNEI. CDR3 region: CASSERGGQGAGKLFF. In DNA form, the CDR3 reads TGTGCCAGCAGTGAAAGGGGCGGACAGGGGGCCGGGAAACTGTTTTTT. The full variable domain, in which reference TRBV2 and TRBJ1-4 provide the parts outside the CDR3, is EPEVTQTPSHQVTQMGQEVILRCVPISNHLYFYWYRQILGQKVEFLVSFYNNEISEKSEIFDDQFSVERPDGSNFTLKIRSTKLEDSAMYFCASSERGGQGAGKLFFGSGTQLSVL.

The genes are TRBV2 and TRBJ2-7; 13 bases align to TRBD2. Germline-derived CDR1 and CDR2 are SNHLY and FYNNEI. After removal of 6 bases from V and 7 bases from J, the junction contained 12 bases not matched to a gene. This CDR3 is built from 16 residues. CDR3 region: CASRVTSGRASGEQYF. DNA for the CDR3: TGTGCCAGCAGGGTCACTAGCGGGAGGGCTTCGGGGGAGCAGTACTTC.

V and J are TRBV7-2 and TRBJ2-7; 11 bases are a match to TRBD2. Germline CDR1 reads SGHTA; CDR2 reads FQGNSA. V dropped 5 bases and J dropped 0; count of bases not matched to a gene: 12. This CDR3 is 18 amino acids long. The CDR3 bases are TGTGCCAGCAGCCTCCCCCGGACTAGCGGGCGCAGCTCCTACGAGCAGTACTTC. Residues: CASSLPRTSGRSSYEQYF.

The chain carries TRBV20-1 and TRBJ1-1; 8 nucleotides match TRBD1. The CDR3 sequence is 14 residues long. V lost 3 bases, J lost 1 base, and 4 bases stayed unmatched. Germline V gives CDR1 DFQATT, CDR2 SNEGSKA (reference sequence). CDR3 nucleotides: TGCAGTGCTAGCCGGGACAGGCGGAACACTGAAGCTTTCTTT. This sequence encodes CSASRDRRNTEAFF.

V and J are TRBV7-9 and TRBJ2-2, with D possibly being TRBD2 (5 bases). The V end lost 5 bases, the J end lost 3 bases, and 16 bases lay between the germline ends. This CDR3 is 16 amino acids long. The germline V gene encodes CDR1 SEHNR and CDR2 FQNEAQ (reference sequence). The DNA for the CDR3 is TGTGCCAGCAGCGGCCCCCGGGCGCGGGACACCGGGGAGCTGTTTTTT. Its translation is CASSGPRARDTGELFF.

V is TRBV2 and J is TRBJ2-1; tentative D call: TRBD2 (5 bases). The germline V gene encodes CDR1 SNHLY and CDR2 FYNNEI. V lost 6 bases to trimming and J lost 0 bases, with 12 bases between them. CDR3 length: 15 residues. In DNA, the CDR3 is TGTGCCAGCAGGGATACTAGAGCCTCCTACAATGAGCAGTTCTTC. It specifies CASRDTRASYNEQFF.

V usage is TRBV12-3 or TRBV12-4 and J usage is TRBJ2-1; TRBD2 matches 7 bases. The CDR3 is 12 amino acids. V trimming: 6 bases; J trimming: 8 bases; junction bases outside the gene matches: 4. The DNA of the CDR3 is TGTGCCAGCAGCAATGGGAGGGATGAGCAGTTCTTC. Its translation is CASSNGRDEQFF.

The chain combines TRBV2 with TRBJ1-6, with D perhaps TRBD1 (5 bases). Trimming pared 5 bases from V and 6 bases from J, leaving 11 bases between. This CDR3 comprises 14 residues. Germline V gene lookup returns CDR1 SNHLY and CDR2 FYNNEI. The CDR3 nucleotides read TGTGCCAGCAGTCAGGACATGCTTAATTCACCCCTCCACTTT. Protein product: CASSQDMLNSPLHF.

The CDR3 reads CASSSSGLGNAFF. CDR3 bases: TGTGCCAGCAGTTCCTCGGGCCTGGGTAATGCTTTCTTT. The rearrangement uses TRBV12-3 or TRBV12-4 and TRBJ1-1; D uncertain. This CDR3 spans 13 amino acids. V gave up 4 bases and J gave up 11 bases, with 17 bases separating them.